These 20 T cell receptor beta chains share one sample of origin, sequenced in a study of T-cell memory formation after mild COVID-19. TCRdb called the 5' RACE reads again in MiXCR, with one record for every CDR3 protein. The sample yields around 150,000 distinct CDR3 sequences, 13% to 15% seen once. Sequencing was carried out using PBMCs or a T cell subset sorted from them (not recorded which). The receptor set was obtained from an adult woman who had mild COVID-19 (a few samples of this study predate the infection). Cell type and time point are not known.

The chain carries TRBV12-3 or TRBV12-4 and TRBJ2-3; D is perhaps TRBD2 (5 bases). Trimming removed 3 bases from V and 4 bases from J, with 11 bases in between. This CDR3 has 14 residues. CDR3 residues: CASSLRENSDTQYF. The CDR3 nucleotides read TGTGCCAGCAGTTTGAGGGAGAACTCAGATACGCAGTATTTT.

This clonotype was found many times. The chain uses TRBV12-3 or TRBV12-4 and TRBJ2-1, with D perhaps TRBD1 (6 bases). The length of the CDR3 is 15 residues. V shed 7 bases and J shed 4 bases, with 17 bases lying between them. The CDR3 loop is CASTLRTGQYNEQFF. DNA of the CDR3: TGTGCCAGCACTCTTCGGACGGGACAATACAATGAGCAGTTCTTC.

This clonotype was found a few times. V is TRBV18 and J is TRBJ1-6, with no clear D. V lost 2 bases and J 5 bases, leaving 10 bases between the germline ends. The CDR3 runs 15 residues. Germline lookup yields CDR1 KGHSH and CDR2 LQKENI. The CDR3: CASSPGEGHNSPLHF. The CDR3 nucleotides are TGTGCCAGCTCACCAGGGGAGGGTCATAATTCACCCCTCCACTTT.

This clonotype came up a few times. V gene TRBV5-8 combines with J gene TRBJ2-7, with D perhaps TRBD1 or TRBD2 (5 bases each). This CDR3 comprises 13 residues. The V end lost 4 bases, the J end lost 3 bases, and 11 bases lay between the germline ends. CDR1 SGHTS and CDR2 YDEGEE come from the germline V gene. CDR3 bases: TGTGCCAGCAGCCCGGGACCCCACTACGAGCAGTACTTC. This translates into CASSPGPHYEQYF. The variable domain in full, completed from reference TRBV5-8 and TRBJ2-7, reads EAGVTQSPTHLIKTRGQQATLRCSPISGHTSVYWYQQALGLGLQFLLWYDEGEERNRGNFPPRFSGRQFPNYSSELNVNALELEDSALYLCASSPGPHYEQYFGPGTRLTVT.

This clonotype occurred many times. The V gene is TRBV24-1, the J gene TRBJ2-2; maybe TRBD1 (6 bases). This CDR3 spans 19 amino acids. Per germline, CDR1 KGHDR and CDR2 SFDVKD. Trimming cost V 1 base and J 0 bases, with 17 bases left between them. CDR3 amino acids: CATSDFTGDRTSNTGELFF. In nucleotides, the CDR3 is TGTGCCACCAGTGATTTTACAGGAGACAGGACCTCGAACACCGGGGAGCTGTTTTTT.

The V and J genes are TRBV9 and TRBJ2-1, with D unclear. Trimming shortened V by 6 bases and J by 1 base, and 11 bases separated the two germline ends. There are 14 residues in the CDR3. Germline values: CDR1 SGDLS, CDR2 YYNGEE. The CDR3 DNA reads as TGTGCCAGCACCCGCGCAGAATCCTACAATGAGCAGTTCTTC. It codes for CASTRAESYNEQFF.

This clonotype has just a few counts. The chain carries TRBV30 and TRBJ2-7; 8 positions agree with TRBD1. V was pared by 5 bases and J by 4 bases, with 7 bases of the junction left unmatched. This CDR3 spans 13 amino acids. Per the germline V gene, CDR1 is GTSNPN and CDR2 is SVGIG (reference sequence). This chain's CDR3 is CAWVPWTGYEQYF. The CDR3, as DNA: TGTGCCTGGGTGCCATGGACAGGGTACGAGCAGTACTTC.

The DNA of the CDR3 is TGCGCCAGCAGCACCACAGGGTCCAATGAGCAGTTCTTC. Translating it yields CASSTTGSNEQFF. The chain recombines TRBV5-1 with TRBJ2-1; tentatively, D is TRBD1 (6 bases). Germline V gene sequence: CDR1 SGHRS, CDR2 YFSETQ. The V and J ends lost 4 bases and 6 bases respectively, with 11 bases between them. CDR3 length: 13 residues.

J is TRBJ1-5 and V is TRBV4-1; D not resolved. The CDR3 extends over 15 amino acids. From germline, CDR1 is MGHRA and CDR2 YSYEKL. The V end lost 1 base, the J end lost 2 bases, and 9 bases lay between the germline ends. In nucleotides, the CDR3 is TGCGCCAGCAGCCAAGTTACATCTCGCAATCAGCCCCAGCATTTT. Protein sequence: CASSQVTSRNQPQHF.

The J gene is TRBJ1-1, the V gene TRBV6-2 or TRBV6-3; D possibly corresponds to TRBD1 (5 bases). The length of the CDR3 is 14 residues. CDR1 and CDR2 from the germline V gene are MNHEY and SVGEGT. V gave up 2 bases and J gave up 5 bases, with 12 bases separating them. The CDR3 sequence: CASSYGGEGTEAFF. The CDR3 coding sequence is TGTGCCAGCAGTTACGGGGGGGAAGGGACTGAAGCTTTCTTT.

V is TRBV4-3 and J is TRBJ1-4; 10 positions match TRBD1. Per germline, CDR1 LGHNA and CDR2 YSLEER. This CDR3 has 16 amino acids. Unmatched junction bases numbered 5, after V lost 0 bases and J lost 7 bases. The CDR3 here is CASSQDSGTGVEKLFF. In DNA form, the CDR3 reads TGCGCCAGCAGCCAAGACTCCGGGACAGGGGTTGAAAAACTGTTTTTT.

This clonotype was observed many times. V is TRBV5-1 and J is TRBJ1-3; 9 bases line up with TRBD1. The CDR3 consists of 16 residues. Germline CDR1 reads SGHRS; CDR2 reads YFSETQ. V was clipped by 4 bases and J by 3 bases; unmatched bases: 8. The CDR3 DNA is TGCGCCAGCAGCCCGACCGGGACAGGGTATGGAAACACCATATATTTT. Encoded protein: CASSPTGTGYGNTIYF.

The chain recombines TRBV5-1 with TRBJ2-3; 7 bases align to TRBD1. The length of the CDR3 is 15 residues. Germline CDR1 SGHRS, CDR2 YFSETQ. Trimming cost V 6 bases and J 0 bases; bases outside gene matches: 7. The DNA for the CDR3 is TGCGCCAGCACCATAGGGGGCTTCAGCACAGATACGCAGTATTTT. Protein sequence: CASTIGGFSTDTQYF.

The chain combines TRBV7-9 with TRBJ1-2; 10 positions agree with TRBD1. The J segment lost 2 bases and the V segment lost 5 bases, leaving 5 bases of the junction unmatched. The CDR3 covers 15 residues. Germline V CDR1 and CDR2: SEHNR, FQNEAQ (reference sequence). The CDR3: CASSRGTGENYGYTF. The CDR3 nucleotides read TGTGCCAGCAGCCGCGGGACAGGGGAGAACTATGGCTACACCTTC.

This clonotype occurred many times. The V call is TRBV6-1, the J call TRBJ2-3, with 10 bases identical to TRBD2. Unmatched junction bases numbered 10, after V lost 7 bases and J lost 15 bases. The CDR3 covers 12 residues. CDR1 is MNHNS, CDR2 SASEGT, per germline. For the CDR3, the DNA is TGTGCCAGCAACACCTTCGGGACTAGCGTTTATTTT. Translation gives CASNTFGTSVYF.

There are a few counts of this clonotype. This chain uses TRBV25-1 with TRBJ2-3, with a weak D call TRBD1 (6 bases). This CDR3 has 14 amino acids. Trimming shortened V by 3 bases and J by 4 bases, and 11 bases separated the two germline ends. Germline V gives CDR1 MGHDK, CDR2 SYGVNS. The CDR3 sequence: CASSDPGAADTQYF. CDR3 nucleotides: TGTGCCAGCAGTGATCCAGGGGCCGCAGATACGCAGTATTTT.

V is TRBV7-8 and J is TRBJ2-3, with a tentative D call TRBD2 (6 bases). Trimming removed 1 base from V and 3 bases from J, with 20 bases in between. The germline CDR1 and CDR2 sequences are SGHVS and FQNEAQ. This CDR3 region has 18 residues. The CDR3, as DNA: TGTGCCAGCAGCTTAGTTGTCTTTCTCGGGAGCCAGACAGATACGCAGTATTTT. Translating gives CASSLVVFLGSQTDTQYF.

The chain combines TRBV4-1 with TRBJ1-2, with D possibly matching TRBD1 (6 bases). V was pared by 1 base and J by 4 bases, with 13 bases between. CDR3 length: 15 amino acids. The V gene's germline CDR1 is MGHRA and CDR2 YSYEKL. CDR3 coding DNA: TGCGCCAGCAGCCAAGCGGCAGGGGACACCTATGGCTACACCTTC. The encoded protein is CASSQAAGDTYGYTF.

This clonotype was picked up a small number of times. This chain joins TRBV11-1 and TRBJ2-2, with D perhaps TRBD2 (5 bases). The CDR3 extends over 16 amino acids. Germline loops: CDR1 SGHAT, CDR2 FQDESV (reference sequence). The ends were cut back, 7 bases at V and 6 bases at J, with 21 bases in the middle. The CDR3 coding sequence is TGTGCCAGCACCACCCAAGGGAGCAGCAGCGCCGGGGAGCTGTTTTTT. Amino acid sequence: CASTTQGSSSAGELFF.

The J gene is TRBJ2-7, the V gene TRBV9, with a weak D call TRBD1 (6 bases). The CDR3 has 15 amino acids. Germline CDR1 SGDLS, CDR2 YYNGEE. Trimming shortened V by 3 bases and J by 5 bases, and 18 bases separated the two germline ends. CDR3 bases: TGTGCCAGCAGCGCCACTACAGGGCCCTACAACGAGCAGTACTTC. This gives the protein CASSATTGPYNEQYF.